Listed here is a single T cell receptor beta chain. The J segment lost 4 bases and the V segment lost 6 bases, leaving 8 bases of the junction unmatched. Germline loops: CDR1 SGHTA, CDR2 FQGNSA. The CDR3 sequence is 16 residues long. Enrollment of patients from Seattle took place during active infection, with longitudinal follow-up. The record originates from a study of blood T cell repertoires in COVID-19. As handled by the study authors: Cell counts per sample came from amplifying reference gene primers. Profiling relied on immunoSEQ multiplex PCR, and the TCRdb table lists in-frame clones only, not all of them. V and J calls and clone size come straight from that table; D and trimming were deduced from the DNA. The data show hundreds of thousands of clones, nearly 90% seen once.

The gene calls are TRBV7-2 and TRBJ2-1; 11 bases line up with TRBD2. Input material: peripheral blood. This receptor was obtained from a woman younger than 45 with COVID-19, enrolled during active disease. CDR3 sequence (DNA): TGTGCCAGCAGACAGGCTAGCGGGGGGTCTTACAATGAGCAGTTCTTC. Translation: CASRQASGGSYNEQFF.